Here is one T cell receptor beta chain with its context. This clonotype was picked up a small number of times. Its antigen specificity is not known. No clone much larger than this one lies a single base away; base qualities are absent. V loses 5 bases, J loses 7 bases, and the germline ends lie 13 bases apart. The CDR3, cysteine through phenylalanine, is 13 amino acids long. Only CDR3 DNA remains: 39 bases, in frame from the first base. From the germline V gene, CDR1 is SGHVS and CDR2 is FQNEAQ. This sample was taken from a study of CD8 T cells in Susac syndrome (dated by TCRdb to the late 2010s). Notes on the research overall: Whether CD8+ T cell activation and differentiation in Susac syndrome was antigen driven was tested using repertoire sequencing. The study at large found these results: The number of individuals in the TCR sequencing and HLA analysis was recognized as being relatively small.

RNA was extracted using the RNeasy kit, and roughly 0.45 to 1 microgram was reverse transcribed with random hexamers. TCR beta CDR3 regions were amplified with the immunoSEQ multiplex PCR assay covering 54 Vbeta and 13 Jbeta segments. PCR amplification bias was corrected using a synthetic template baseline for primer optimization and computational correction. On the authors' methods: Only productive sequences were kept, with reads annotated to V, D and J genes according to IMGT and analyzed in immunoSEQ Analyzer. Clonality was calculated as one minus the Shannon entropy normalized by log2 of the number of productive unique sequences. Public and private clones were assessed among the 100 most prevalent clones of each patient and control. Clones were defined as Susac-specific when absent from the healthy and MS cohorts, from 1052 published viral clones and from other ImmuneACCESS disease sequences. TCRdb passed the public sequencing reads through fastp at Q25 and MiXCR, retaining productive beta sequences. Here each entry gathers all rows of one CDR3 protein and keeps the most common genes and DNA. What appears here as the V and J calls and clone size reflects TCRdb's work, not the paper's. For this sample the table gives roughly 200,000 distinct CDR3 sequences, of which approximately 93% were detected only once. The ten largest clones take up 0.1% of the sample.

High-throughput TCR beta sequencing profiled peripheral blood CD8+ and CD4+ T cells from healthy donors, Susac syndrome patients and multiple sclerosis patients. Healthy donors were included as age- and sex-matched controls. Bulk CD8+ and CD4+ T cells were purified magnetically by negative isolation, whereas CD8+ TEMRA cells were enriched by FACS. Blood was collected in EDTA tubes and processed within 24 hours, with PBMCs isolated through density gradient centrifugation. PBMCs destined for TCR sequencing were cryopreserved in liquid nitrogen and later thawed in a 37 °C water bath. The sorted or isolated CD4+, CD8+ and CD8+ TEMRA cells reached a purity of at least 90%.

Recombination joined TRBV7-8 with TRBJ2-3; 6 matching bases give a weak D call of TRBD1. The receptor's source is a human donor in good health. The source material was CD4+ T cells from PBMCs. The nucleotide sequence is TGTGCCAGCAGCCAGAGTAGGGGGAATACGCAGTATTTT. It translates to CASSQSRGNTQYF. The reference TRBV7-8 and TRBJ2-3 proteins fill in what lies around the CDR3, so the full variable domain reads GAGVSQSPRYKVAKRGQDVALRCDPISGHVSLFWYQQALGQGPEFLTYFQNEAQLDKSGLPSDRFFAERPEGSVSTLKIQRTQQEDSAVYLCASSQSRGNTQYFGPGTRLTVL.